This T cell receptor (beta chain) was documented in a study of cytomegalovirus exposure and HLA in healthy donors. General study results and limits: Investigators reported fewer than 200 TCR beta chains as tied to cytomegalovirus. Later, an analysis found that TCR clusters from the first cohort tended to co-occur in the 120 or so validation repertoires.

In its sample, this clone was seen once. Its antigen is still unknown. These donors were members of the roughly 130-subject validation cohort, a group separate from the roughly 670-subject first cohort. Clones were read by immunoSEQ multiplex PCR, and TCRdb kept only the in-frame ones, dropping some. The table lists some 46,000 clones, around nine tenths of them singletons. V lost 11 bases, J lost 3 bases, and 11 bases lay in between. The CDR3 has 12 amino acids. The V gene's germline CDR1 is SNHLY and CDR2 FYNNEI. The J gene is TRBJ2-1, the V gene TRBV2, with a tentative D call TRBD1 (6 bases). The receptor was derived from a man between 18 and 29 years old in good health and CMV-seronegative. Sequences were obtained from PBMCs. The CDR3 region has the DNA TGTGCCCGAGACAGGTACTACAATGAGCAGTTCTTC. Its protein is CARDRYYNEQFF.